These 28 T cell receptor beta chains originate from one sample sequenced in a study of T cell responses to AZD1222 COVID-19 vaccine. Libraries were prepared by immunoSEQ multiplex PCR; TCRdb keeps only in-frame clonotypes and omits some of them. This table has tens of thousands of clones, around 83% appearing once. This specimen was peripheral blood, taken on day 0 of AZD1222 vaccination. The receptors here all came from an adult in good health.

This chain connects TRBV11-3 to TRBJ1-1; D unresolved. Germline V gene lookup returns CDR1 SGHNT and CDR2 YENEEA. The CDR3 contains 13 residues. Deletions cut 3 bases from V and 2 bases from J, with 7 bases between. The CDR3 region has the DNA TGTGCCAGCAGCTTTTCCTTAAACACTGAAGCTTTCTTT. It specifies CASSFSLNTEAFF.

V usage is TRBV3-1 (or the pseudogene TRBV3-2) and J usage is TRBJ1-1, with D unclear. The CDR3 runs 18 residues. The V gene's germline CDR1 is LGHDT and CDR2 YNNKEL (reference sequence). V dropped 4 bases and J dropped 1 base, with 22 bases sitting between them. CDR3 in DNA: TGTGCCAGCAGCCCTCAACTCGACTTCCGGGAGGCGAACACTGAAGCTTTCTTT. Protein: CASSPQLDFREANTEAFF.

J is TRBJ1-1 and V is TRBV7-3; D ambiguous. Germline CDR1 is SGHTA and CDR2 is FQGTGA. V was pared by 1 base and J by 0 bases, with 9 bases between. The CDR3 contains 15 residues. The CDR3 is CASSLNPGMNTEAFF. CDR3 DNA: TGTGCCAGCAGCTTAAATCCGGGTATGAACACTGAAGCTTTCTTT.

This clone has only one observation. V and J are TRBV7-3 and TRBJ2-2; a possible D gene is TRBD2 (6 bases). Germline CDR1 and CDR2: SGHTA and FQGTGA. Between the trimmed V and J ends, which lost 0 bases and 3 bases, there was a span of 8 bases. This CDR3 is built from 15 residues. For the CDR3, the DNA is TGTGCCAGCAGCTTAACGGGACTTTACACCGGGGAGCTGTTTTTT. Its translation: CASSLTGLYTGELFF. Together with reference TRBV7-3 and TRBJ2-2, the CDR3 gives the full variable domain: GAGVSQTPSNKVTEKGKYVELRCDPISGHTALYWYRQSLGQGPEFLIYFQGTGAADDSGLPNDRFFAVRPEGSVSTLKIQRTERGDSAVYLCASSLTGLYTGELFFGEGSRLTVL.

The gene calls are TRBV3-1 (or the pseudogene TRBV3-2) and TRBJ1-2; no clear D. This CDR3 spans 14 amino acids. The V gene lost 0 bases and the J gene lost 2 bases, with 7 bases spanning the gap. Germline V gene data show CDR1 as LGHDT and CDR2 as YNNKEL (reference sequence). The DNA for the CDR3 is TGTGCCAGCAGCCAAGAGGTCAGGAACTATGGCTACACCTTC. Its translation is CASSQEVRNYGYTF.

The J gene is TRBJ2-1, the V gene TRBV7-9; D call uncertain. CDR3 length: 12 residues. The V end lost 5 bases, the J end lost 6 bases, and 8 bases lay between the germline ends. The germline gives CDR1 SEHNR, CDR2 FQNEAQ (reference sequence). CDR3 loop: CASSRIGNEQFF. For the CDR3, the DNA is TGTGCCAGCAGCCGAATTGGCAATGAGCAGTTCTTC.

V and J are TRBV30 and TRBJ1-5, with no clear D. V lost 0 bases and J lost 9, with 12 bases in between. CDR1 is GTSNPN, CDR2 SVGIG, per germline (reference sequence). CDR3 length: 13 amino acids. The CDR3 region is CAWSVIGPGPQHF. The CDR3 coding sequence is TGTGCCTGGAGTGTAATAGGCCCGGGGCCCCAGCATTTT. Supplemented by reference TRBV30 and TRBJ1-5, the full variable domain reads SQTIHQWPATLVQPVGSPLSLECTVEGTSNPNLYWYRQAAGRGLQLLFYSVGIGQISSEVPQNLSASRPQDRQFILSSKKLLLSDSGFYLCAWSVIGPGPQHFGDGTRLSIL.

The rearrangement joins TRBV5-1 to TRBJ1-2; possibly TRBD1 for D (6 bases). Trimming removed 3 bases at V and 4 bases at J, with 16 bases between. The CDR3 loop spans 15 amino acids. Germline CDR1 and CDR2: SGHRS and YFSETQ. Written as DNA, the CDR3 is TGCGCCAGCAGCTCCTGGGGGGGCGGGAGCTATGGCTACACCTTC. Amino acid sequence: CASSSWGGGSYGYTF.

A few counts support this clone. The V call is TRBV24-1, the J call TRBJ1-3; no clear D. The CDR3 totals 14 residues. Trimming cost V 4 bases and J 4 bases, with 10 bases left between them. Germline CDR1 reads KGHDR; CDR2 reads SFDVKD. The CDR3 DNA reads as TGTGCCACCAGTGACCTACCGACAGGAAACACCATATATTTT. It specifies CATSDLPTGNTIYF.

This chain joins TRBV4-3 and TRBJ2-5; 9 positions agree with TRBD2. CDR1 and CDR2 (germline): LGHNA, YSLEER. The CDR3 totals 16 residues. Trimming cost V 1 base and J 4 bases; bases outside gene matches: 7. The CDR3: CASSQGTGLAGETQYF. As DNA, the CDR3 is TGCGCCAGCAGCCAAGGAACGGGACTAGCTGGAGAGACCCAGTACTTC.

This clone is a singleton in its sample. The chain is built from TRBV2 and TRBJ1-5; the match to TRBD1 covers 8 bases. With 5 bases clipped from V and 1 base from J, the junction kept 1 base outside the gene matches. The CDR3 is 14 residues long. The germline V gene encodes CDR1 SNHLY and CDR2 FYNNEI. The CDR3 loop is CASSRTGSNQPQHF. CDR3 nucleotides: TGTGCCAGCAGTAGGACAGGGAGCAATCAGCCCCAGCATTTT.

V and J are TRBV5-4 and TRBJ2-1, with 10 bases identical to TRBD2. Germline V gene lookup returns CDR1 SGHNT and CDR2 YYREEE (reference sequence). The CDR3 is 15 amino acids. V dropped 4 bases and J dropped 8; count of bases not matched to a gene: 9. The DNA of the CDR3 is TGTGCCAGCAGCCCGGGACTAGCGAATTATCATGAGCAGTTCTTC. It yields the protein CASSPGLANYHEQFF.

The J gene is TRBJ1-3, the V gene TRBV28; D call uncertain. The CDR3 covers 15 residues. Per the germline V gene, CDR1 is MDHEN and CDR2 is SYDVKM. V was trimmed by 4 bases and J by 0 bases, leaving 10 bases between them. The CDR3 loop reads CASSSPQYSGNTIYF. Written as DNA, the CDR3 is TGTGCCAGCAGTTCCCCTCAGTACTCTGGAAACACCATATATTTT.

The rearrangement uses TRBV7-9 and TRBJ1-2, with 7 bases matching TRBD1. Trimming at V came to 3 bases and at J to 3 bases, leaving 4 bases not matched to a gene. Germline CDR1 is SEHNR and CDR2 is FQNEAQ (reference sequence). The CDR3 contains 14 residues. DNA for the CDR3: TGTGCCAGCAGCTTGCGGCAGGGGGACTATGGCTACACCTTC. Translated: CASSLRQGDYGYTF.

This clone was detected only a few times. The V gene is TRBV19, the J gene TRBJ1-2; TRBD1 matches at 9 bases. V shed 7 bases, J shed 5 bases, and the junction held 11 bases outside the gene matches. Per germline, CDR1 LNHDA and CDR2 SQIVND (reference sequence). This CDR3 is built from 15 residues. The CDR3 DNA reads TGTGCCAGTACCACGAAGATCGACAGGGGGTATGGCTACACCTTC. Translated, it gives CASTTKIDRGYGYTF.

The chain carries TRBV27 and TRBJ2-7; 8 bases match TRBD1. Per germline, CDR1 MNHEY and CDR2 SMNVEV (reference sequence). Trimming removed 3 bases from V and 6 bases from J; junction bases left unmatched: 1. The CDR3 is 12 amino acids. The CDR3 loop reads CASSFQGAEQYF. The CDR3 coding sequence is TGTGCCAGCAGTTTCCAGGGGGCCGAGCAGTACTTC.

V and J are TRBV4-1 and TRBJ2-5; 12 positions agree with TRBD1. CDR1 and CDR2 (germline): MGHRA, YSYEKL. The V and J ends lost 1 base and 7 bases, in that order; junction bases with no gene match: 16. CDR3 size: 19 residues. Here the CDR3 DNA reads TGCGCCAGCAGCCAAGGAGTCTTGGGACAGGGGGCTACCCCGCGGACCCAGTACTTC. It specifies CASSQGVLGQGATPRTQYF.

The rearrangement links TRBV13 to TRBJ2-3; 14 bases align to TRBD2. Germline trimming cut 4 bases from V and 4 bases from J; bases unmatched to any gene: 13. The germline CDR1 and CDR2 sequences are PRHDT and FYEKMQ (reference sequence). The CDR3 contains 19 residues. In nucleotides, the CDR3 is TGTGCCAGCAGCTCTCCCCTTCGACTAGCGGGAGGGCGGGCAGATACGCAGTATTTT. Amino acid sequence: CASSSPLRLAGGRADTQYF.

This clone occurred once. V usage is TRBV11-3 and J usage is TRBJ1-2, with 9 bases matching TRBD1. V trimming: 0 bases; J trimming: 7 bases; junction bases outside the gene matches: 3. Germline V lookup: CDR1 SGHNT, CDR2 YENEEA. This CDR3 region has 14 residues. CDR3: CASSLEGTGSGYTF. The DNA of the CDR3 is TGTGCCAGCAGCTTAGAAGGGACAGGGAGTGGCTACACCTTC.

The CDR3 is CASSLNAGDVYEQYF. In DNA form, the CDR3 reads TGTGCCAGCAGCTTAAATGCGGGAGACGTTTACGAGCAGTACTTC. The chain is built from TRBV13 and TRBJ2-7, with TRBD2 matching over 7 bases. Losses at the gene ends were 2 bases for V and 4 bases for J; bases not matched to a gene: 8. The germline gives CDR1 PRHDT, CDR2 FYEKMQ (reference sequence). The CDR3 runs 15 residues.

This clone showed up just once. The V and J genes are TRBV4-3 and TRBJ2-1, with TRBD2 matching over 7 bases. The CDR3 runs to 15 residues. V shed 6 bases, J shed 0 bases, and the junction held 5 bases outside the gene matches. Germline V gene lookup returns CDR1 LGHNA and CDR2 YSLEER. The CDR3, as DNA: TGCGCCAGCAGTCTAGCGGATAGCTCCTACAATGAGCAGTTCTTC. This sequence encodes CASSLADSSYNEQFF.

The chain has TRBV30 and TRBJ2-3; D is undetermined. The CDR3 is 16 amino acids. Germline V gene lookup returns CDR1 GTSNPN and CDR2 SVGIG (reference sequence). V was trimmed by 0 bases and J by 0 bases, leaving 13 bases between them. CDR3: CAWSVRTSTSTDTQYF. DNA for the CDR3: TGTGCCTGGAGTGTACGTACATCCACTAGCACAGATACGCAGTATTTT. The full variable domain, completed using reference TRBV30 and TRBJ2-3, is SQTIHQWPATLVQPVGSPLSLECTVEGTSNPNLYWYRQAAGRGLQLLFYSVGIGQISSEVPQNLSASRPQDRQFILSSKKLLLSDSGFYLCAWSVRTSTSTDTQYFGPGTRLTVL.

This rearrangement joins TRBV10-2 to TRBJ2-2; no definite D call. This CDR3 has 14 amino acids. CDR1 is WSHSY, CDR2 SAAADI, per germline. V dropped 5 bases and J dropped 1 base, with 8 bases sitting between them. DNA for the CDR3: TGCGCCAGCAGTAGGTCGTTGAACACCGGGGAGCTGTTTTTT. It codes for CASSRSLNTGELFF.

The genes are TRBV27 and TRBJ2-2; 7 positions agree with TRBD2. The germline V gene has CDR1 MNHEY and CDR2 SMNVEV (reference sequence). The J segment lost 8 bases and the V segment lost 9 bases, leaving 12 bases of the junction unmatched. CDR3 length equals 14 residues. CDR3 DNA: TGTGCCAGTATGCCTTTTGGGGGGGTTGGGGAGCTGTTTTTT. Encoded protein: CASMPFGGVGELFF.

The chain uses TRBV18 and TRBJ1-5; D ambiguous. The CDR3 has 13 residues. Germline V gives CDR1 KGHSH, CDR2 LQKENI. Trimming shortened V by 4 bases and J by 0 bases, and 4 bases separated the two germline ends. CDR3 nucleotide sequence: TGTGCCAGCTCACAAGGTAGCAATCAGCCCCAGCATTTT. Encoded protein: CASSQGSNQPQHF.

V gene TRBV7-9 combines with J gene TRBJ2-3, with D perhaps TRBD2 (5 bases). Germline CDR1 is SEHNR and CDR2 is FQNEAQ (reference sequence). The CDR3 has 14 residues. Trimming left V 3 bases short and J 4 bases short, with 11 bases between. The chain's CDR3 is CASSFFGESDTQYF. The CDR3 DNA sequence: TGTGCCAGCAGCTTCTTCGGGGAGTCAGATACGCAGTATTTT.

The chain recombines TRBV7-2 with TRBJ1-4; D remains ambiguous. Trimming left V 1 base short and J 10 bases short, with 7 bases between. CDR1 is SGHTA, CDR2 FQGNSA, per germline. This CDR3 contains 12 residues. CDR3 DNA sequence: TGTGCCAGCAGCTTAGTACCCAGAAAACTGTTTTTT. Translating gives CASSLVPRKLFF.

The J gene is TRBJ2-5, the V gene TRBV11-2; the D gene is possibly TRBD1 (5 bases). The CDR3 has 12 residues. Germline lookup yields CDR1 SGHAT and CDR2 FQNNGV. V lost 6 bases and J 2 bases, leaving 7 bases between the germline ends. The CDR3 loop reads CASRRQQETQYF. The CDR3 DNA reads TGTGCCAGCAGGAGACAGCAAGAGACCCAGTACTTC.